The rows below give T cell receptor beta chains drawn from one sample of a study of blood T cells in healthy people across ages. TCRdb redid the calling of the 5' RACE reads with MiXCR, one entry per CDR3 protein. The sample includes 1.5 million to 2 million distinct CDR3 sequences, approximately 28% of them seen just once. The sequencing input was blood. The receptor source for this set is a woman in her thirties in good health. Each CDR3 is given with its conserved first and last residue. Fields, in order: CDR3 DNA, CDR3 protein, clone size, J gene, V gene, D gene. The D gene is left open where the match is weak. Expanded clones are given a class, and other clones once, few, many or no size at all.

CDR3nt: TGTGCCAGCAGCCCCTCAGGACAGGGGGTACTGGGCAATCAGCCCCAGCATTTT
CDR3aa: CASSPSGQGVLGNQPQHF
abundance: NA
j_gene: TRBJ1-5
v_gene: TRBV28
d_gene: TRBD1

CDR3nt: TGCAGTGCTAGAGATTCGGGCGCCATAAACTATGGCTACACCTTC
CDR3aa: CSARDSGAINYGYTF
abundance: NA
j_gene: TRBJ1-2
v_gene: TRBV20-1
d_gene: NA

CDR3nt: TGCAGTGCTGGAACTTTAGCGGGGGCCTACGAGCAGTACTTC
CDR3aa: CSAGTLAGAYEQYF
abundance: NA
j_gene: TRBJ2-7
v_gene: TRBV20-1
d_gene: TRBD2

CDR3nt: TGTGCCATCAGTGAGATAGGGGTGCAAGAGACCCAGTACTTC
CDR3aa: CAISEIGVQETQYF
abundance: NA
j_gene: TRBJ2-5
v_gene: TRBV10-3
d_gene: NA

CDR3nt: TGTGCCAGCAGCTTAGAGTTGAGTAGGGCTTTCTTT
CDR3aa: CASSLELSRAFF
abundance: NA
j_gene: TRBJ1-1
v_gene: TRBV7-9
d_gene: NA

CDR3nt: TGTGCCAACACCATCATGAGCTCCTACGAGCAGTACTTC
CDR3aa: CANTIMSSYEQYF
abundance: many
j_gene: TRBJ2-7
v_gene: TRBV6-4
d_gene: NA

CDR3nt: TGTGCCATCAGTGAGTCGGGTGCGGGAGTAGGAAATGAGCAGTACTTC
CDR3aa: CAISESGAGVGNEQYF
abundance: NA
j_gene: TRBJ2-5
v_gene: TRBV10-3
d_gene: TRBD2

CDR3nt: TGTGCCATCAGTGATGGCGGGAGGGCTACCGGGGAGCTGTTTTTT
CDR3aa: CAISDGGRATGELFF
abundance: NA
j_gene: TRBJ2-2
v_gene: TRBV10-3
d_gene: TRBD2

CDR3nt: TGCAGTGCTGGGTCAGGATGGAACAATGAGCAGTTCTTC
CDR3aa: CSAGSGWNNEQFF
abundance: NA
j_gene: TRBJ2-1
v_gene: TRBV20-1
d_gene: NA

CDR3nt: TGTGCCAGCAGTTACGGCAGGGACCAAAAAGCTTTCTTT
CDR3aa: CASSYGRDQKAFF
abundance: NA
j_gene: TRBJ1-1
v_gene: TRBV6-5
d_gene: NA

CDR3nt: TGCAGTGCCCGGCGACAGGGGGGAAGTCAGCCCCAGCATTTT
CDR3aa: CSARRQGGSQPQHF
abundance: few
j_gene: TRBJ1-5
v_gene: TRBV20-1
d_gene: TRBD1

CDR3nt: TGTGCCAGCAGCGCGGGGGGGCACGGGGGAGATACGCAGTATTTT
CDR3aa: CASSAGGHGGDTQYF
abundance: few
j_gene: TRBJ2-3
v_gene: TRBV5-5
d_gene: TRBD2

CDR3nt: TGTGCCAGCAGCGTAATAGTAGCGGGGGGGAGGCATGAGCAGTTCTTC
CDR3aa: CASSVIVAGGRHEQFF
abundance: few
j_gene: TRBJ2-1
v_gene: TRBV5-5
d_gene: TRBD2

CDR3nt: TGCAGTGCCCAGCGGCGGGAGTTATCTGGGGCCAACGTCCTGACTTTC
CDR3aa: CSAQRRELSGANVLTF
abundance: NA
j_gene: TRBJ2-6
v_gene: TRBV20-1
d_gene: TRBD2

CDR3nt: TGTGCCAGCCTTGGGCAGGGAGGAGTTATTGGGAACTACAATGAGCAGTTCTTC
CDR3aa: CASLGQGGVIGNYNEQFF
abundance: few
j_gene: TRBJ2-1
v_gene: TRBV6-1
d_gene: NA

CDR3nt: TGCGCCAGCAGCGTCCGAGCTAGCGGTGGGGTGGATGAGCAGTTCTTC
CDR3aa: CASSVRASGGVDEQFF
abundance: few
j_gene: TRBJ2-1
v_gene: TRBV5-1
d_gene: TRBD2

CDR3nt: TGCAGTGTTAGAGTGGGGCAGGGCGACGGTATTGGTGGCTACACCTTC
CDR3aa: CSVRVGQGDGIGGYTF
abundance: NA
j_gene: TRBJ1-2
v_gene: TRBV20-1
d_gene: NA

CDR3nt: TGTGCCAGCAGCCTAGGATACAGGGGATCCTACGAGCAGTACTTC
CDR3aa: CASSLGYRGSYEQYF
abundance: few
j_gene: TRBJ2-7
v_gene: TRBV7-9
d_gene: TRBD1

CDR3nt: TGTGCCAGCAGTACTCTAGCGGGAGGGCCCTACGAGCAGTACTTC
CDR3aa: CASSTLAGGPYEQYF
abundance: many
j_gene: TRBJ2-7
v_gene: TRBV27
d_gene: TRBD2

CDR3nt: TGTGCCAGCAGTGGCGTACGAGTCGAGCAGTACTTC
CDR3aa: CASSGVRVEQYF
abundance: many
j_gene: TRBJ2-7
v_gene: TRBV12-3/TRBV12-4
d_gene: NA

CDR3nt: TGTGCCATCAGTGATAGTGGGAGGGTCTCGTACGAGCAGTACTTC
CDR3aa: CAISDSGRVSYEQYF
abundance: NA
j_gene: TRBJ2-7
v_gene: TRBV10-3
d_gene: TRBD2

CDR3nt: TGTGCCAGCACCCTGGACGGTCGACAGCCCCAGCATTTT
CDR3aa: CASTLDGRQPQHF
abundance: few
j_gene: TRBJ1-5
v_gene: TRBV6-6
d_gene: NA

CDR3nt: TGCAGTGCTAGAGCCGGGACTAGCGGGAGGGGGAATGAGCAGTTCTTC
CDR3aa: CSARAGTSGRGNEQFF
abundance: NA
j_gene: TRBJ2-1
v_gene: TRBV20-1
d_gene: TRBD2

CDR3nt: TGTGCCAGCAGCTCTACTAGTAGGCGAACAGATACGCAGTATTTT
CDR3aa: CASSSTSRRTDTQYF
abundance: NA
j_gene: TRBJ2-3
v_gene: TRBV7-9
d_gene: NA

CDR3nt: TGTGCCAGCAGCACGCCGACAGGGGCCATTTATGGCTACACCTTC
CDR3aa: CASSTPTGAIYGYTF
abundance: NA
j_gene: TRBJ1-2
v_gene: TRBV7-2
d_gene: TRBD1

CDR3nt: TGTGCCAGCAGCATCCTAGGACTAGCGGGGGAACACGAGCAGTACTTC
CDR3aa: CASSILGLAGEHEQYF
abundance: NA
j_gene: TRBJ2-7
v_gene: TRBV6-5
d_gene: TRBD2